The 20 T cell receptor beta chains presented below share a single source sample, sequenced in a study of early T cells in non-severe SARS-CoV-2 infection. Each CDR3 protein is one row after TCRdb ran MiXCR on the 5' RACE reads. The sample yields 50,000 to 60,000 distinct CDR3 sequences, 10% seen once. The sequenced sample consisted of whole blood. These receptors were collected from an adult who was a healthcare worker with PCR-confirmed SARS-CoV-2 infection or an uninfected control (not recorded which).

This clonotype was counted many times. This sequence joins TRBV5-1 and TRBJ2-7; tentatively, D is TRBD1 (6 bases). The germline gives CDR1 SGHRS, CDR2 YFSETQ. V was cut by 2 bases and J by 2 bases, with 8 bases left in between. CDR3 size: 13 residues. CDR3: CASSLQGTYEQYF. In DNA form, the CDR3 reads TGCGCCAGCAGCTTACAGGGCACCTACGAGCAGTACTTC.

This clonotype was recorded only once. The genes are TRBV27 and TRBJ1-6; 8 bases fit TRBD1. Germline CDR1 is MNHEY and CDR2 is SMNVEV (reference sequence). This CDR3 has 17 amino acids. J gave up 0 bases and V 5 bases, and 6 bases lay outside the gene matches. CDR3: CASSPRTGSSYNSPLHF. Here the CDR3 DNA reads TGTGCCAGCAGTCCGAGGACAGGGAGCTCCTATAATTCACCCCTCCACTTT.

Many counts were recorded for this clonotype. The CDR3 is CASSSGTVSSPLHF. The CDR3 coding sequence is TGTGCCAGCAGTTCCGGGACAGTAAGTTCACCCCTCCACTTT. The chain combines TRBV6-2 or TRBV6-3 with TRBJ1-6; 7 bases match TRBD1. The V gene end was trimmed by 4 bases and the J gene end by 9 bases; junction bases not matched to a gene: 6. This CDR3 is built from 14 residues. Germline-derived CDR1 and CDR2 are MNHEY and SVGEGT.

The sample holds many counts of this clonotype. The gene calls are TRBV29-1 and TRBJ2-5, with D possibly called TRBD1 or TRBD2 (5 bases each). The CDR3 runs to 14 residues. The germline V gene has CDR1 SQVTM and CDR2 ANQGSEA. Trimming cost V 0 bases and J 5 bases, with 13 bases left between them. The CDR3 bases are TGCAGCGTTGAAGAGGGATCGAGGGGTGAGACCCAGTACTTC. Amino acids: CSVEEGSRGETQYF.

V and J are TRBV29-1 and TRBJ2-4, with 7 bases identical to TRBD2. The germline V gene encodes CDR1 SQVTM and CDR2 ANQGSEA. The CDR3 loop spans 13 amino acids. Trimming removed 1 base from V and 8 bases from J; junction bases left unmatched: 5. The CDR3 spells CSVEAGEGDIQYF. The CDR3 nucleotides are TGCAGCGTTGAAGCCGGGGAGGGAGACATTCAGTACTTC. The variable domain in full, completed from reference TRBV29-1 and TRBJ2-4, reads SAVISQKPSRDICQRGTSLTIQCQVDSQVTMMFWYRQQPGQSLTLIATANQGSEATYESGFVIDKFPISRPNLTFSTLTVSNMSPEDSSIYLCSVEAGEGDIQYFGAGTRLSVL.

CDR3 DNA: TGTGCCAGTAGTATGGCAGGGGGAAATGAAAAACTGTTTTTT. This codes for CASSMAGGNEKLFF. The chain links TRBV19 to TRBJ1-4; TRBD1 matches at 7 bases. The germline gives CDR1 LNHDA, CDR2 SQIVND (reference sequence). CDR3 length: 14 amino acids. Losses at the gene ends were 3 bases for V and 5 bases for J; bases not matched to a gene: 3. Full variable domain (rest looked up from reference TRBV19 and TRBJ1-4): DGGITQSPKYLFRKEGQNVTLSCEQNLNHDAMYWYRQDPGQGLRLIYYSQIVNDFQKGDIAEGYSVSREKKESFPLTVTSAQKNPTAFYLCASSMAGGNEKLFFGSGTQLSVL.

The J gene is TRBJ2-7, the V gene TRBV11-2, with 7 bases lining up with TRBD2. Unmatched junction bases numbered 9, after V lost 2 bases and J lost 2 bases. Germline values: CDR1 SGHAT, CDR2 FQNNGV. The CDR3 consists of 16 residues. The CDR3 DNA is TGTGCCAGCAGCTTACTAAGGGGAGGGCCCCCCTACGAGCAGTACTTC. This translates into CASSLLRGGPPYEQYF. The variable domain in full, completed from reference TRBV11-2 and TRBJ2-7, reads EAGVAQSPRYKIIEKRQSVAFWCNPISGHATLYWYQQILGQGPKLLIQFQNNGVVDDSQLPKDRFSAERLKGVDSTLKIQPAKLEDSAVYLCASSLLRGGPPYEQYFGPGTRLTVT.

This chain links TRBV7-2 with TRBJ2-1; TRBD2 might be the D (5 bases). The CDR3 consists of 14 residues. Trimming took 5 bases from V and 2 from J, leaving 10 bases between them. Germline V gene data show CDR1 as SGHTA and CDR2 as FQGNSA. CDR3 DNA sequence: TGTGCCAGCAGCCGCCAGGAGGCCTACAATGAGCAGTTCTTC. It specifies CASSRQEAYNEQFF.

This clonotype has a count of ten or more. The V gene is TRBV7-6, the J gene TRBJ2-3, with 9 bases fitting TRBD2. The CDR3 covers 16 residues. Looked up from germline, CDR1 is SGHVS and CDR2 is FNYEAQ. The trim removed 4 bases at V and 1 base at J, leaving 6 bases unmatched. The CDR3 DNA sequence: TGTGCCAGCAGCTCCCTGGTAGCGGGGGGCACAGATACGCAGTATTTT. This gives the protein CASSSLVAGGTDTQYF.

The rearrangement links TRBV19 to TRBJ2-2, with D hard to call. V lost 5 bases, J lost 8 bases, and 9 bases lay in between. CDR1 is LNHDA, CDR2 SQIVND, per germline (reference sequence). CDR3 size: 12 residues. The CDR3, as DNA: TGTGCCAGTAGTCCGAAGTGGGGGGAGCTGTTTTTT. It specifies CASSPKWGELFF.

This clonotype came up a few times. The chain combines TRBV7-2 with TRBJ2-1, with 8 bases aligning to TRBD2. The length of the CDR3 is 14 residues. V lost 8 bases and J lost 8; bases outside the gene matches: 11. The V gene's germline CDR1 is SGHTA and CDR2 FQGNSA. CDR3 nucleotide sequence: TGTGCCAGCGGAAAAAGCGGGAGTGGGGATGAGCAGTTCTTC. Its protein is CASGKSGSGDEQFF.

This clonotype was detected ten times or more. The chain joins TRBV7-9 to TRBJ2-7; the D is unclear. The V end lost 1 base, the J end lost 4 bases, and 5 bases lay between the germline ends. Germline CDR1 SEHNR, CDR2 FQNEAQ (reference sequence). This CDR3 is built from 12 residues. CDR3 sequence: CASSLVSYEQYF. CDR3 bases: TGTGCCAGCAGCTTAGTCAGTTACGAGCAGTACTTC.

This clonotype was observed a few times. CDR3 sequence reads: CAWSGQRYSPLHF. The CDR3 region has the DNA TGTGCCTGGAGTGGACAGCGTTATTCACCCCTCCACTTT. The V call is TRBV30, the J call TRBJ1-6; D possibly corresponds to TRBD1 (5 bases). Trimming removed 1 base at V and 8 bases at J, with 9 bases between. The CDR3 has 13 amino acids. Germline V gene lookup returns CDR1 GTSNPN and CDR2 SVGIG (reference sequence). The full variable domain, with the rest looked up from reference TRBV30 and TRBJ1-6, is SQTIHQWPATLVQPVGSPLSLECTVEGTSNPNLYWYRQAAGRGLQLLFYSVGIGQISSEVPQNLSASRPQDRQFILSSKKLLLSDSGFYLCAWSGQRYSPLHFGNGTRLTVT.

The sample holds many counts of this clonotype. V is TRBV10-3 and J is TRBJ1-2; D call uncertain. With 5 bases removed from V and 0 bases from J, the gap between germline ends came to 10 bases. CDR3 length equals 14 residues. The germline CDR1 and CDR2 sequences are ENHRY and SYGVKD. The DNA for the CDR3 is TGTGCCATCAGTTCCAGTGGGGCTAACTATGGCTACACCTTC. Its protein is CAISSSGANYGYTF.

This clonotype was observed many times. The gene calls are TRBV7-2 and TRBJ2-5; 8 positions agree with TRBD2. Losses at the gene ends were 5 bases for V and 5 bases for J; bases not matched to a gene: 7. CDR1 is SGHTA, CDR2 FQGNSA, per germline. The CDR3 consists of 14 residues. CDR3: CASSHRTSRETQYF. CDR3 bases: TGTGCCAGCAGCCATCGGACTAGCCGGGAGACCCAGTACTTC. The full variable domain, completed using reference TRBV7-2 and TRBJ2-5, is GAGVSQSPSNKVTEKGKDVELRCDPISGHTALYWYRQSLGQGLEFLIYFQGNSAPDKSGLPSDRFSAERTGGSVSTLTIQRTQQEDSAVYLCASSHRTSRETQYFGPGTRLLVL.

A word on this clonotype: Possible read error: a much larger clone is one base away. V gene TRBV29-1 combines with J gene TRBJ1-1, with D possibly TRBD1 on 5 matching bases. V was shortened by 4 bases and J by 0 bases, with 9 bases between the two germline ends. The CDR3 runs 13 residues. Germline V gives CDR1 SQVTM, CDR2 ANQGSEA. The CDR3: CSVGQSMNTEAFF. The CDR3 nucleotides are TGCAGCGTTGGACAGAGCATGAACACTGAAGCTTTCTTT.

There are many counts of this clonotype. This chain uses TRBV6-6 with TRBJ2-1; 8 nucleotides match TRBD1. Germline V gives CDR1 MNHNY, CDR2 SVGAGI (reference sequence). Trimming removed 6 bases from V and 2 bases from J; junction bases left unmatched: 3. This CDR3 has 14 amino acids. The CDR3 region is CASSDRGTYNEQFF. In DNA form, the CDR3 reads TGTGCCAGCAGCGACAGGGGAACCTACAATGAGCAGTTCTTC.

The chain has TRBV10-3 and TRBJ2-3, with 7 bases that match TRBD2. The CDR3 covers 14 residues. The V and J ends lost 4 bases and 0 bases, in that order; junction bases with no gene match: 1. Germline-derived CDR1 and CDR2 are ENHRY and SYGVKD. The CDR3 region has the DNA TGTGCCATCAGTGCAGCGGGAAGCACAGATACGCAGTATTTT. This translates into CAISAAGSTDTQYF.

In this sample, this clonotype turned up many times. The chain has TRBV6-1 and TRBJ2-3; the match to TRBD2 covers 10 bases. CDR3 length: 14 amino acids. Per the germline V gene, CDR1 is MNHNS and CDR2 is SASEGT. The J segment lost 3 bases and the V segment lost 6 bases, leaving 3 bases of the junction unmatched. The CDR3 protein is CASRALAGTDTQYF. The CDR3 DNA is TGTGCCAGCAGGGCACTAGCGGGAACAGATACGCAGTATTTT.

Details on this clonotype: A read error is likely, as this CDR3 ends without the conserved phenylalanine or tryptophan. The CDR3 protein is CAISAGLGGGYTY. CDR3 sequence (DNA): TGTGCCATCAGTGCTGGACTCGGCGGAGGCTACACCTAC. The chain couples TRBV10-3 to TRBJ1-2; no firm D call. Trimming stripped 4 bases from V and 8 bases from J, with 14 bases between. CDR1 is ENHRY, CDR2 SYGVKD, per germline. The CDR3 extends over 13 amino acids.